This is a list of T cell receptor beta chains from one sample in a study of technical replicates of blood from several donors. The protocol was immunoSEQ multiplex PCR, while the TCRdb copy is restricted to in-frame clones and leaves out a portion. This sample has 91,000 or so clones, with around 96% found just once. The sequenced sample was T cells isolated from PBMCs. These receptors came from a human donor in good health. CDR3s include the opening cysteine and the closing phenylalanine or tryptophan. A D gene is named only where the DNA matches it firmly. Clone size, where shown, is once, few, many, or a class for clones that have expanded.

size: -; D: -; J: TRBJ2-7; V: TRBV28; CDR3: CASSWPDSVGEQYF; DNA: TGTGCCAGCAGTTGGCCTGACAGCGTCGGCGAGCAGTACTTC
size: -; D: TRBD1; J: TRBJ2-5; V: TRBV7-9; CDR3: CASSPGTGLGETQYF; DNA: TGTGCCAGCAGCCCCGGGACAGGGTTGGGGGAGACCCAGTACTTC
size: -; D: -; J: TRBJ2-3; V: TRBV6-1; CDR3: CASSELPRFGGTDTQYF; DNA: TGTGCCAGCAGTGAATTACCCAGGTTTGGTGGGACAGATACGCAGTATTTT
size: -; D: TRBD1; J: TRBJ2-7; V: TRBV5-1; CDR3: CASSEGTESTYEQYF; DNA: TGCGCCAGCAGCGAGGGGACAGAGAGTACCTACGAGCAGTACTTC
size: -; D: -; J: TRBJ1-5; V: TRBV6-1; CDR3: CASIGWGGPNQPQHF; DNA: TGTGCCAGCATAGGCTGGGGGGGCCCCAATCAGCCCCAGCATTTT
size: -; D: TRBD1; J: TRBJ2-7; V: TRBV5-4; CDR3: CASSPPGQGGEQYF; DNA: TGTGCCAGCAGCCCCCCTGGACAGGGTGGCGAGCAGTACTTC
size: once; D: TRBD1; J: TRBJ2-7; V: TRBV28; CDR3: CASSYSGTGAYEQYF; DNA: TGTGCCAGCAGTTACTCCGGGACAGGGGCGTACGAGCAGTACTTC
size: -; D: TRBD1; J: TRBJ2-7; V: TRBV11-3; CDR3: CASSAGDSRTYEQYF; DNA: TGTGCCAGCAGCGCCGGGGACAGCAGAACCTACGAGCAGTACTTC
size: -; D: TRBD1; J: TRBJ1-2; V: TRBV9; CDR3: CASRQGQNYGYTF; DNA: TGTGCCAGTCGACAGGGCCAAAACTATGGCTACACCTTC
size: -; D: TRBD1; J: TRBJ2-7; V: TRBV5-4; CDR3: CASSFDRGTIYEQYF; DNA: TGTGCCAGCAGCTTTGACAGGGGGACAATCTACGAGCAGTACTTC
size: -; D: -; J: TRBJ1-4; V: TRBV2; CDR3: CASIWGLNEKLFF; DNA: TGTGCCAGCATATGGGGCCTTAATGAAAAACTGTTTTTT
size: -; D: -; J: TRBJ1-5; V: TRBV6-6; CDR3: CASSEQDNQPQHF; DNA: TGTGCCAGCAGCGAACAGGATAATCAGCCCCAGCATTTT
size: -; D: TRBD2; J: TRBJ2-5; V: TRBV4-1; CDR3: CASSHRLAGQETQYF; DNA: TGCGCCAGCAGCCACCGACTAGCGGGACAAGAGACCCAGTACTTC
size: -; D: TRBD2; J: TRBJ2-3; V: TRBV27; CDR3: CASSLTYTGGGTDTQYF; DNA: TGTGCCAGCAGTTTAACATATACGGGAGGGGGCACAGATACGCAGTATTTT
size: -; D: -; J: TRBJ2-3; V: TRBV5-4; CDR3: CASSWESASTDTQYF; DNA: TGTGCCAGCAGCTGGGAGTCCGCTAGCACAGATACGCAGTATTTT
size: -; D: -; J: TRBJ1-2; V: TRBV6-5; CDR3: CASSYSSGDGYTF; DNA: TGTGCCAGCAGTTACTCATCGGGGGACGGCTACACCTTC
size: -; D: TRBD1; J: TRBJ2-1; V: TRBV9; CDR3: CASSPTGQGVIDEQFF; DNA: TGTGCCAGCAGCCCGACGGGACAGGGTGTAATCGATGAGCAGTTCTTC
size: -; D: -; J: TRBJ1-1; V: TRBV10-3; CDR3: CAISELRGTSNTEAFF; DNA: TGTGCCATCAGTGAGTTGCGGGGGACAAGTAACACTGAAGCTTTCTTT
size: -; D: TRBD1; J: TRBJ2-7; V: TRBV5-6; CDR3: CARKDSTRDRELCEQYF; DNA: TGTGCCAGGAAAGATTCTACCCGGGACAGGGAATTGTGCGAGCAGTACTTC
size: -; D: -; J: TRBJ1-2; V: TRBV7-6; CDR3: CASSPPTGNYGYTF; DNA: TGTGCCAGCAGCCCCCCGACAGGCAACTATGGCTACACCTTC
size: -; D: -; J: TRBJ1-1; V: TRBV7-9; CDR3: CASSLPGHGNTEAFF; DNA: TGTGCCAGCAGCCTCCCGGGACACGGGAACACTGAAGCTTTCTTT
size: once; D: TRBD2; J: TRBJ2-7; V: TRBV28; CDR3: CASSPTTSGAYEQYF; DNA: TGTGCCAGCAGCCCCACCACTAGCGGGGCCTACGAGCAGTACTTC
size: once; D: -; J: TRBJ2-7; V: TRBV15; CDR3: CATRNGGLSYEQYF; DNA: TGTGCCACCCGCAACGGAGGCCTCTCCTACGAGCAGTACTTC
size: -; D: TRBD1; J: TRBJ2-3; V: TRBV29-1; CDR3: CSVAGTGGRNTQYF; DNA: TGCAGCGTTGCCGGGACAGGGGGCAGGAATACGCAGTATTTT
size: -; D: TRBD1; J: TRBJ2-1; V: TRBV7-9; CDR3: CASSPPGDRANEQFF; DNA: TGTGCCAGCAGCCCCCCGGGGGACAGGGCCAATGAGCAGTTCTTC
size: once; D: -; J: TRBJ2-3; V: TRBV5-1; CDR3: CASSGGSGEKSDTQYF; DNA: TGCGCCAGCAGCGGGGGGTCGGGGGAAAAGTCCGATACGCAGTATTTT
size: -; D: -; J: TRBJ2-7; V: TRBV29-1; CDR3: CSVEDPFGISYEQYF; DNA: TGCAGCGTTGAAGATCCCTTCGGGATTAGCTACGAGCAGTACTTC
size: -; D: TRBD1; J: TRBJ1-1; V: TRBV2; CDR3: CASTGQAIEREAFF; DNA: TGTGCCAGCACCGGACAGGCAATCGAACGAGAAGCTTTCTTT
size: -; D: -; J: TRBJ1-2; V: TRBV28; CDR3: CATSSRGLDGYTF; DNA: TGTGCCACAAGCAGTAGGGGGTTGGATGGCTACACCTTC
size: -; D: -; J: TRBJ1-4; V: TRBV5-1; CDR3: CASSLDRGLAEKLFF; DNA: TGCGCCAGCAGCTTGGACCGGGGGTTGGCCGAAAAACTGTTTTTT
size: -; D: TRBD1; J: TRBJ1-5; V: TRBV5-1; CDR3: CASSPGTGANQPQHF; DNA: TGCGCCAGCAGCCCAGGGACAGGTGCAAATCAGCCCCAGCATTTT
size: once; D: -; J: TRBJ2-7; V: TRBV15; CDR3: CATSSLEEGSYEQYF; DNA: TGTGCCACCAGCAGCCTCGAGGAGGGATCCTACGAGCAGTACTTC
size: once; D: -; J: TRBJ1-5; V: TRBV30; CDR3: CAWSVQDNQPQHF; DNA: TGTGCCTGGAGTGTACAGGACAATCAGCCCCAGCATTTT
size: -; D: TRBD2; J: TRBJ2-7; V: TRBV25-1; CDR3: CASSELWEGEQYF; DNA: TGTGCCAGCAGTGAATTATGGGAGGGCGAGCAGTACTTC
size: -; D: -; J: TRBJ2-3; V: TRBV4-1; CDR3: CASSQESAAYAQYF; DNA: TGCGCCAGCAGCCAAGAAAGCGCCGCGTACGCGCAGTATTTT
size: -; D: TRBD2; J: TRBJ2-1; V: TRBV4-2; CDR3: CASSQDNAGAGEQFF; DNA: TGTGCCAGCAGCCAAGACAACGCGGGAGCGGGTGAGCAGTTCTTC
size: -; D: TRBD1; J: TRBJ1-1; V: TRBV5-1; CDR3: CASSAHDRGTEAFF; DNA: TGCGCCAGCAGCGCGCACGACAGGGGCACTGAAGCTTTCTTT
size: few; D: -; J: TRBJ2-1; V: TRBV6-1; CDR3: CASSGGDTHNEQFF; DNA: TGTGCCAGCAGCGGCGGGGATACCCACAATGAGCAGTTCTTC
size: -; D: -; J: TRBJ1-5; V: TRBV18; CDR3: CASSPLASEPQHF; DNA: TGTGCCAGCTCACCTTTGGCCTCTGAGCCCCAGCATTTT
size: -; D: -; J: TRBJ2-7; V: TRBV21-1; CDR3: CASSKSGSSYEQYF; DNA: TGTGCCAGCAGCAAATCCGGGAGCTCCTACGAGCAGTACTTC
size: few; D: -; J: TRBJ1-1; V: TRBV11-3; CDR3: CASSFQVGTEAFF; DNA: TGTGCCAGCAGCTTCCAGGTGGGCACTGAAGCTTTCTTT
size: -; D: -; J: TRBJ1-1; V: TRBV10-3; CDR3: CAISESQANTEAFF; DNA: TGTGCCATCAGTGAGTCTCAGGCGAACACTGAAGCTTTCTTT
size: -; D: TRBD1; J: TRBJ2-7; V: TRBV29-1; CDR3: CSVGLRTGYDEQYF; DNA: TGCAGCGTTGGTCTTAGGACAGGGTACGACGAGCAGTACTTC
size: -; D: -; J: TRBJ1-5; V: TRBV5-1; CDR3: CASSFGPNGYSNQPQHF; DNA: TGCGCCAGCAGCTTTGGGCCCAATGGCTATAGCAATCAGCCCCAGCATTTT
size: -; D: TRBD1; J: TRBJ2-3; V: TRBV18; CDR3: CASTWGTGARDTQYF; DNA: TGTGCCAGCACGTGGGGGACAGGGGCTAGAGATACGCAGTATTTT
size: -; D: -; J: TRBJ2-1; V: TRBV6-1; CDR3: CASRDGDIWDNEQFF; DNA: TGTGCCAGCAGGGACGGGGACATATGGGACAATGAGCAGTTCTTC
size: -; D: TRBD2; J: TRBJ2-5; V: TRBV9; CDR3: CASSVGPGGGETQYF; DNA: TGTGCCAGCAGCGTAGGACCGGGAGGAGGAGAGACCCAGTACTTC
size: once; D: -; J: TRBJ2-3; V: TRBV5-8; CDR3: CASSWREITRRDTQYF; DNA: TGTGCCAGCAGCTGGAGGGAGATTACCCGACGAGATACGCAGTATTTT
size: once; D: -; J: TRBJ2-1; V: TRBV19; CDR3: CASSIAQGNNEQFF; DNA: TGTGCCAGTAGTATCGCACAGGGAAACAATGAGCAGTTCTTC
size: -; D: TRBD1; J: TRBJ2-1; V: TRBV7-9; CDR3: CASSFTPGGSYNEQFF; DNA: TGTGCCAGCAGCTTCACCCCAGGGGGCTCCTACAATGAGCAGTTCTTC
size: once; D: -; J: TRBJ2-7; V: TRBV6-5; CDR3: CASSYRSSSYEQYF; DNA: TGTGCCAGCAGTTATAGGAGTTCATCCTACGAGCAGTACTTC
size: -; D: -; J: TRBJ2-1; V: TRBV4-1; CDR3: CASSQKTNSYNEQFF; DNA: TGCGCCAGCAGCCAGAAGACAAACTCCTACAATGAGCAGTTCTTC
size: -; D: -; J: TRBJ1-3; V: TRBV28; CDR3: CASTLGRGRPISGNTIYF; DNA: TGTGCCAGCACCCTGGGGCGGGGGCGGCCGATATCTGGAAACACCATATATTTT
size: -; D: -; J: TRBJ2-7; V: TRBV9; CDR3: CASSTRGEQYF; DNA: TGTGCCAGCAGCACTCGGGGCGAGCAGTACTTC
size: -; D: -; J: TRBJ2-3; V: TRBV25-1; CDR3: CASSGGWLDTQYF; DNA: TGTGCCAGCAGTGGAGGCTGGTTAGATACGCAGTATTTT
size: -; D: TRBD1; J: TRBJ1-1; V: TRBV5-1; CDR3: CASSLEGTGVSPTAAFF; DNA: TGCGCCAGCAGCTTGGAAGGGACAGGGGTTTCTCCCACCGCTGCTTTCTTT